The next 19 T cell receptor beta chains were all read from a single sample in a study of OX40 agonist ivuxolimab in advanced cancers. The data were produced by immunoSEQ multiplex PCR, yet TCRdb's version contains in-frame clones alone and is incomplete. The sample contains 100,000 to 150,000 clones, approximately 90% of which appear only once. The input for sequencing was CD4+ or CD8+ T cells sorted from blood, taken in a trial of the OX40 agonist ivuxolimab. The receptors shown here come from an adult with an advanced solid tumor such as melanoma, head and neck, liver or kidney cancer.

The chain recombines TRBV12-5 with TRBJ2-1; D perhaps matches TRBD2 (6 bases). Germline CDR1 is LGHNT and CDR2 is FRNRAP. The ends were cut back, 3 bases at V and 8 bases at J, with 11 bases in the middle. This CDR3 region has 13 residues. CDR3 region: CASGLGREDEQFF. As DNA, the CDR3 is TGTGCTAGTGGTTTAGGGCGGGAAGATGAGCAGTTCTTC.

The CDR3: CASSPSIGGDSTGELFF. In nucleotides, the CDR3 is TGCGCCAGCAGCCCATCCATTGGAGGGGACTCGACCGGGGAGCTGTTTTTT. The chain is built from TRBV4-1 and TRBJ2-2; a possible D gene is TRBD2 (6 bases). Deletions cut 4 bases from V and 5 bases from J, with 20 bases between. CDR1 is MGHRA and CDR2 is YSYEKL in the germline V gene. The CDR3 is made up of 17 amino acids.

The chain recombines TRBV6-1 with TRBJ1-5; D is uncertain. This CDR3 is 13 amino acids long. The V end was cut by 5 bases, the J end by 7 bases, with 12 bases between. From germline, CDR1 is MNHNS and CDR2 SASEGT. CDR3: CASSTTAPQPQHF. CDR3 in DNA: TGTGCCAGCAGTACCACAGCGCCCCAGCCCCAGCATTTT.

J is TRBJ2-3 and V is TRBV27, with D perhaps being TRBD1 or TRBD2 (5 bases each). CDR1 and CDR2 (germline): MNHEY, SMNVEV (reference sequence). The CDR3 loop spans 15 amino acids. The V gene lost 4 bases and the J gene lost 5 bases, with 16 bases spanning the gap. CDR3 region: CASSSLPGPGDTQYF. The DNA of the CDR3 is TGTGCCAGCAGTTCCCTTCCGGGACCCGGAGATACGCAGTATTTT.

This clone was observed a single time. The chain joins TRBV30 to TRBJ1-1; the match to TRBD1 covers 7 bases. V shed 8 bases and J 12 bases; nucleotides not matched to a gene: 21. The CDR3 sequence is 14 residues long. In germline, CDR1 is GTSNPN, CDR2 SVGIG (reference sequence). In nucleotides, the CDR3 is TGTGCCCGTAGCTTGAGCGGGTTACAGGGGAAACCTTTCTTT. Translated, it gives CARSLSGLQGKPFF.

V is TRBV15 and J is TRBJ1-1, with D possibly TRBD1 on 5 matching bases. The V end was cut by 5 bases, the J end by 1 base, with 14 bases between. Germline CDR1 is LNHNV and CDR2 is YYDKDF (reference sequence). The CDR3 loop spans 15 amino acids. The CDR3 loop is CATSEWSGGNTEAFF. As DNA, the CDR3 is TGTGCCACCAGCGAATGGTCTGGGGGGAACACTGAAGCTTTCTTT.

The chain is built from TRBV6-6 and TRBJ2-1; TRBD2 matches at 12 bases. V lost 6 bases and J lost 5; bases outside the gene matches: 5. Germline V gene lookup returns CDR1 MNHNY and CDR2 SVGAGI (reference sequence). The CDR3 is made up of 15 amino acids. CDR3 bases: TGTGCCAGCAGCTGGACTAGCGGGGACAACAATGAGCAGTTCTTC. Translating it yields CASSWTSGDNNEQFF.

The genes are TRBV19 and TRBJ1-1, with D possibly being TRBD1 (6 bases). The CDR3 length is 16 residues. V lost 9 bases to trimming and J lost 4 bases, with 24 bases between them. The V gene's germline CDR1 is LNHDA and CDR2 SQIVND (reference sequence). The CDR3 loop reads CASFRLPGARPTEAFF. In nucleotides, the CDR3 is TGTGCCAGCTTCAGGCTCCCGGGGGCGCGGCCCACTGAAGCTTTCTTT.

Ten or more counts support this clone. The V call is TRBV7-9, the J call TRBJ1-2; TRBD1 aligns across 7 bases. The CDR3 covers 15 residues. The germline CDR1 and CDR2 sequences are SEHNR and FQNEAQ (reference sequence). After removal of 4 bases from V and 3 bases from J, the junction contained 8 bases not matched to a gene. In DNA form, the CDR3 reads TGTGCCAGCAGCTCCATTACAGGGGAAGACTATGGCTACACCTTC. Protein: CASSSITGEDYGYTF.

The rearrangement links TRBV2 to TRBJ1-1; 7 positions agree with TRBD1. The CDR3 has 12 residues. The V and J ends lost 5 bases and 11 bases, in that order; junction bases with no gene match: 8. CDR1 is SNHLY, CDR2 FYNNEI, per germline. The CDR3 region is CASSPGGEGAFF. For the CDR3, the DNA is TGTGCCAGCAGTCCAGGGGGTGAGGGGGCTTTCTTT.

This clone has a single count. The V call is TRBV7-2, the J call TRBJ2-5; unclear D gene. The CDR3 extends over 11 amino acids. Per germline, CDR1 SGHTA and CDR2 FQGNSA. With 5 bases removed from V and 4 bases from J, the gap between germline ends came to 5 bases. The CDR3 loop is CASSPRETQYF. As DNA, the CDR3 is TGTGCCAGCAGCCCTAGAGAGACCCAGTACTTC.

This chain joins TRBV9 and TRBJ2-3, with D unresolved. V was trimmed by 4 bases and J by 0 bases, leaving 12 bases between them. There are 15 residues in the CDR3. Germline assignment: CDR1 SGDLS and CDR2 YYNGEE. CDR3 sequence (DNA): TGTGCCAGCAGCCTGAACCGCCTTAGCACAGATACGCAGTATTTT. Protein product: CASSLNRLSTDTQYF.

The V call is TRBV27, the J call TRBJ2-7; the match to TRBD2 covers 9 bases. V lost 3 bases and J lost 0; bases outside the gene matches: 3. The CDR3 length is 15 residues. Germline lookup yields CDR1 MNHEY and CDR2 SMNVEV (reference sequence). The CDR3 region has the DNA TGTGCCAGCAGTTTGCGGGGGGGGGTCTCCTACGAGCAGTACTTC. It translates to CASSLRGGVSYEQYF.

The chain employs TRBV5-6 and TRBJ2-1; D remains ambiguous. The germline V gene has CDR1 SGHDT and CDR2 YYEEEE. V shed 0 bases and J shed 8 bases, with 12 bases lying between them. This CDR3 contains 14 residues. DNA for the CDR3: TGTGCCAGCAGCTTGGAGGCGTTAGGGTATGAGCAGTTCTTC. It codes for CASSLEALGYEQFF.

The chain is built from TRBV7-9 and TRBJ1-2; D is perhaps TRBD1 (6 bases). V lost 4 bases to trimming and J lost 7 bases, with 16 bases between them. In germline, CDR1 is SEHNR, CDR2 FQNEAQ (reference sequence). The CDR3 is made up of 14 amino acids. The CDR3 DNA follows: TGTGCCAGCAGCTCGACAGACCGGGGGGCTGGCTACACCTTC. Protein sequence: CASSSTDRGAGYTF.

This chain uses TRBV28 with TRBJ1-3, with TRBD1 as a possible D gene (5 bases). Germline loops: CDR1 MDHEN, CDR2 SYDVKM. Trimming pared 1 base from V and 4 bases from J, leaving 11 bases between. The CDR3 is made up of 15 amino acids. CDR3 amino acids: CASSLLGGSGNTIYF. The CDR3, as DNA: TGTGCCAGCAGTTTATTGGGGGGATCCGGAAACACCATATATTTT.

The chain joins TRBV6-5 to TRBJ1-3; 7 bases agree with TRBD1. V dropped 4 bases and J dropped 7; count of bases not matched to a gene: 10. Germline V lookup: CDR1 MNHEY, CDR2 SVGAGI. The CDR3 has 15 residues. This chain's CDR3 is CASSSPGQRGNTIYF. The CDR3 region has the DNA TGTGCCAGCAGTTCTCCGGGACAGAGGGGTAACACCATATATTTT.

This sequence joins TRBV7-2 and TRBJ2-7; D is perhaps TRBD1 or TRBD2 (6 bases each). Germline values: CDR1 SGHTA, CDR2 FQGNSA. This CDR3 contains 15 residues. Trimming took off 6 bases at V and 4 bases at J, with 19 bases between the two ends. DNA for the CDR3: TGTGCCAGCAGTACCCCTTTGGGGGGCGGGTACGAGCAGTACTTC. This translates into CASSTPLGGGYEQYF.

The V and J genes are TRBV18 and TRBJ2-2; D gene ambiguous. The CDR3 contains 12 residues. The ends were cut back, 3 bases at V and 3 bases at J, with 2 bases in the middle. The germline V gene has CDR1 KGHSH and CDR2 LQKENI. The CDR3: CASSPYTGELFF. Here the CDR3 DNA reads TGTGCCAGCTCACCTTACACCGGGGAGCTGTTTTTT.